This TCR beta chain derives from a study of identifying expanded T cells in peripheral blood (dated by TCRdb to the late 2010s). About the full investigation: Technical replicates were generated by sequencing separate aliquots of the same genomic DNA pool, with four replicates compared pairwise.

TCRbeta CDR3 regions were profiled by bias-controlled multiplex PCR amplification of genomic DNA with the immunoSEQ Assay. Concerning the study's data processing: To quantify the absolute abundance of each unique TCRbeta CDR3 region, the sequences were collapsed and filtered. Two models were used to test differential abundance: a binomial model (Fisher-equivalent) and a beta-binomial model that adds time-dependent variance fitted from healthy donors. Any clone with fewer than 5 combined templates was excluded, and a clone was called differentially abundant if its Benjamini-Hochberg FDR was below 0.01. Using the form v = (b*log(k)+a)^2, the beta-binomial variance was modeled as a function of the total template count across the two samples. Not all clones reach the TCRdb copy of this immuneACCESS table, which keeps in-frame sequences only. Checked studies attribute under half of the gap to unresolved V genes and leave the rest unexplained. V and J calls and clone size are given by that table; D and trimming were obtained from the DNA. The sample yields some 77,000 clones; 70% to 90% were counted once. Jointly, the top ten make up about 20% of the sample.

Results and caveats for the whole study, not just this receptor: In all healthy donors, the variance in clone template counts between samples taken two weeks apart rose significantly as total template count increased. The authors expected biological variance in healthy repertoires might increase further over much longer intervals such as months to years. The binomial model flagged about 1.1 differentially abundant clones between technical replicates but around 15 over approximately 2 weeks and around 19 over roughly 4 weeks. Across all healthy-donor time intervals, the beta-binomial model significantly lowered both the number of clones called differentially abundant and the false-positive rate.

A word on this clone: Its target antigen remains unknown. No quality values exist for individual bases; no much larger clone is one base distant.

During the collection period, no immune events, such as infections, were documented for the healthy donors. Blood repertoires from healthy donors were used as a training cohort for calibrating time-dependent variance in a beta-binomial model of differential abundance of T-cell clones. The training cohort was composed of some ten healthy donors, 3 female and 7 male. Donor ages ranged from about 29 to 65 years, with an average of about 44 years. Whole blood, obtained from a commercial supplier, was collected from each healthy donor at three time points spaced about 2 weeks apart. For immunosequencing, genomic DNA was extracted from whole blood that had not been sorted. CDR1 and CDR2 (MDHEN, SYDVKM) derive from the germline V gene. From V the trimming removes 6 bases and from J it removes 2 bases, while the gene matches leave 4 bases of the junction unaccounted for. The CDR3 runs 13 amino acids, cysteine and phenylalanine included. Only the CDR3 DNA is retained, 39 bases long and in frame from the first base.

Input material: blood. The TCR sequence derives from a person between 18 and 70 years old in good health. The chain couples TRBV28 to TRBJ2-7; the central 7 bases match TRBD1. The CDR3 here reads CASRHRGTYEQYF. In nucleotide form, the sequence is TGTGCCAGCAGACACAGGGGCACCTACGAGCAGTACTTC. The CDR3, completed at both ends by the reference TRBV28 and TRBJ2-7 genes, gives the full variable domain DVKVTQSSRYLVKRTGEKVFLECVQDMDHENMFWYRQDPGLGLRLIYFSYDVKMKEKGDIPEGYSVSREKKERFSLILESASTNQTSMYLCASRHRGTYEQYFGPGTRLTVT.